A selection of T cell receptor beta chains follows, all from one sample in a study of shared T cell receptors in the human thymus. Data came from immunoSEQ multiplex PCR; TCRdb stores just in-frame clones and leaves some out. This table holds 55,000 to 75,000 clones, 90% to 95% found once. Input material: thymocytes. The receptors derive from a human donor. The conserved cysteine and the conserved F or W are not part of the CDR3 here.

>TRBJ2-5|TRBV7-9
ASSQTGETKETQY
>TRBJ1-2|TRBV4-1
ASSYKNRGPQYYGYT
>TRBJ2-7|TRBV9
ASSVDYRAAESYEQY
>TRBJ1-5|TRBV27
ASSLSYEAGGKAQPQH
>TRBJ2-7|TRBV7-9
ASSAPGTASYEQY
>TRBJ1-5|TRBV7-9
ASSLEGILDSNQPQH
>TRBJ2-7|TRBV9
ASSPQGRTEQY
>TRBJ2-1|TRBV5-8
ASSSLGRPYNEQF
>TRBJ2-7|TRBV14
ASSPPGEASYEQY
>TRBJ1-5|TRBV28
ASSLKFPQPQH
>TRBJ1-3|TRBV30
AWMKGGGDVNTIY
>TRBJ2-4|TRBV5-4
ASSSLGGLNIQY
>TRBJ1-5|TRBV30
AWSVDRSNQPQH
>TRBJ2-7|TRBV4-2
ASSQDRQGNEQY
>TRBJ2-2|TRBV7-9
ASSFRKAGELF
>TRBJ2-7|TRBV4-1
ASSQKQGTYEQY
>TRBJ2-7|TRBV5-1
ASSLQGRDEQY
>TRBJ2-1|TRBV11-2
ASSCPGGHSYNEQF
>TRBJ2-1|TRBV10-3
AISLSRGGPSSYNEQF
>TRBJ1-3|TRBV14
ASSQDLRQFSGNTIY
>TRBJ2-5|TRBV11-2
ASSLSIREETQY
>TRBJ2-1|TRBV18
ASSQDSATTNEQF
>TRBJ2-3|TRBV5-4
ASSYSGASTDTQY
>TRBJ2-7|TRBV7-2
ASSLVSPSSGDPCEQY
>TRBJ1-5|TRBV5-8
ASSPRYGTGNQPQH
>TRBJ1-1|TRBV27
ASSLSGRDTEAF
>TRBJ1-1|TRBV9
ASSEQGGRPEAF
>TRBJ1-3|TRBV5-1
ASSLEDSFSGNTIY
>TRBJ2-2|TRBV6-5
ASSPRVRTGELF
>TRBJ1-5|TRBV5-6
ASSFLQGGNQPQH
>TRBJ1-1|TRBV6-5
ASSYADRPNTEAF
>TRBJ1-2|TRBV29-1
SVQTGYGSPNYGYT
>TRBJ1-6|TRBV2
ASTPETGASPLH
>TRBJ1-4|TRBV14
ASSQSGPTGECEKLF
>TRBJ2-7|TRBV28
ASSFRRGGPDEQY
>TRBJ1-2|TRBV11-2
ASSLSPGINYGYT
>TRBJ1-5|TRBV4-2
ASSQDLYAEGVNQPQH
>TRBJ2-3|TRBV4-3
ASSQDEGQGSVSTDTQY
>TRBJ1-2|TRBV28
ASSTPRGWEYGYT
>TRBJ2-7|TRBV13
ASTSLGQDSYEQY
>TRBJ1-5|TRBV19
ASSILGTSRHNQPQH
>TRBJ2-5|TRBV4-1
ASSQAPGGRGQETQY
>TRBJ1-4|TRBV2
ARQGEEGEKLF
>TRBJ2-2|TRBV9
ASSPEVVAGGPGTGELF
>TRBJ2-7|TRBV4-3
ASSAGTGLYEQY
>TRBJ1-5|TRBV10-3
AISESGQGVSYSNQPQH
>TRBJ1-6|TRBV7-8
ASSPRQGNSPLH
>TRBJ1-2|TRBV7-9
ASSTPPTRFYGYT
>TRBJ2-7|TRBV11-2
ASSFPRDRKEQY
>TRBJ2-7|TRBV15
ATSRDYGYGPSSYEQY
>TRBJ2-3|TRBV7-2
ASSLRSSGFRDTQY
>TRBJ1-2|TRBV28
ASSADNYGYT
>TRBJ1-1|TRBV7-2
ASSFGTEAF
>TRBJ2-5|TRBV18
ASSPPGRGDQETQY
>TRBJ2-2|TRBV5-1
ASSLLDPNTGELF